The clone carrying this T cell receptor beta chain has a count of ten or more. Its specificity is unknown. TCRdb re-analysed the reads in MiXCR, keeping a single row per CDR3 protein. The sample contains 200,000 to 250,000 distinct CDR3 sequences, roughly 20% of which appear only once. Losses at the gene ends were 3 bases for V and 2 bases for J; bases not matched to a gene: 4. The CDR3 runs 15 residues. The germline gives CDR1 SNHLY, CDR2 FYNNEI. This specimen comes from a study of T cell repertoires in cytomegalovirus infection. The wider study: Public TCR beta signatures provided an indication of both CMV infection and a matching HLA type.

Whole-study findings and limits: The cumulative frequency of public TCR beta families identified carriers of CMV plus the relevant HLA. CMV-specific HLA-C-restricted TCR beta clonotypes dominated the ex vivo response.

The chain combines TRBV2 with TRBJ1-3; 7 bases are shared with TRBD1. The sequenced sample consisted of CD8+ T cells from PBMCs. This TCR was sampled from a human donor in good health (CMV status not recorded). Some clones in this sample may be carry-over from other donors' samples. The CDR3 sequence: CASSDAQGAGNTIYF. The CDR3 DNA sequence: TGTGCCAGCAGTGACGCGCAGGGGGCTGGAAACACCATATATTTT.